This TCR beta chain originates from a study of blood T cell repertoires in COVID-19 (dated by TCRdb to the early 2020s). With regard to the full study: Samples from collaborators originated in the United States, Italy and Spain and spanned both the acute and convalescent phases of COVID-19. The prospective study material was composed of cDNA or gDNA derived from T cells, B-cell-depleted T cells, or PBMCs. Subjects who had been exposed to COVID-19, were actively infected with it, or had recovered from it provided the deeply sampled blood TCRbeta repertoires that made up the dataset. The repertoires were released in a freely available public database intended as a resource for research on the immune response to SARS-CoV-2. The samples were drawn from the first 160 participants of the ongoing ImmuneRACE study and from 1,254 subjects provided by 6 global collaborators. The sample metadata nearly always contained a de-identified subject ID, COVID-19 status, age in years and sex. Where available, HLA class I and class II types were taken from metadata supplied by the sample provider and were not determined by assay-based typing. Summary of the overall study and its limitations: Clinical and demographic metadata were provided uncurated, with the amount varying by source and participant.

The immunoSEQ Assay, a bias-controlled multiplex PCR, was used to amplify TCRbeta CDR3 regions from genomic DNA. On the authors' methods: The number of nucleated cells in each sample was estimated from the amplification of reference gene primers within the assay. Sequence reads were collapsed and filtered to measure the absolute abundance of every unique TCRbeta CDR3 rearrangement. For each sample, productive Simpson clonality was calculated as the square root of Simpson's diversity index across productive rearrangements. Here the immuneACCESS table is served through TCRdb, limited to in-frame sequences with V and J called. Missing clones are a known gap in these copies; in checked studies unresolved V genes cover under half, and the rest lacks a known reason. Clone size and V and J calls were adopted from that table, with D and trimming inferred from the DNA. This sample lists about 310,000 clones; around 85% were detected once. Under 2% of the sample is held by the ten biggest clonotypes.

Per the germline V gene, MNHEY is the CDR1 and SVGAGI is the CDR2. The V and J ends are trimmed by 0 bases and 8 bases, leaving 14 bases between them. From the cysteine up to the phenylalanine, the CDR3 has a length of 14 residues. The kept DNA is CDR3 alone, 42 bases in frame from the first base. Enrolling through a virtual design, the prospective study's participants ranged in age from roughly 18 to 95 years and lived across roughly 23 United States geographic areas. In the prospective study, participants were assigned to cohorts based on the clinical history participants reported in a screening survey and a study questionnaire. Exposed participants had been in contact, within 2 weeks of entering the study, with a person who had a PCR-confirmed or clinician-diagnosed case of COVID-19. In the prospective study, whole blood, serum and a nasopharyngeal or oropharyngeal swab were collected from each participant by mobile phlebotomists. Over a roughly 2-month period, participants in the prospective study had the option of providing additional blood draws and questionnaires. Before DNA extraction, prospective study blood samples were shipped either frozen or at room temperature.

This clone has just one count. It lacks a known antigen. One base away there is no much larger clone; base qualities are not given. The clonotype comes from a woman in her 30s who had been exposed to COVID-19. Source material: PBMCs or T cells enriched from blood (not recorded which). This chain joins TRBV6-5 to TRBJ2-7, and possibly TRBD1, on 5 matching bases. CDR3 region: CASSYSISGAKQYF. The DNA sequence reads TGTGCCAGCAGTTACTCGATATCTGGGGCTAAGCAGTACTTC.